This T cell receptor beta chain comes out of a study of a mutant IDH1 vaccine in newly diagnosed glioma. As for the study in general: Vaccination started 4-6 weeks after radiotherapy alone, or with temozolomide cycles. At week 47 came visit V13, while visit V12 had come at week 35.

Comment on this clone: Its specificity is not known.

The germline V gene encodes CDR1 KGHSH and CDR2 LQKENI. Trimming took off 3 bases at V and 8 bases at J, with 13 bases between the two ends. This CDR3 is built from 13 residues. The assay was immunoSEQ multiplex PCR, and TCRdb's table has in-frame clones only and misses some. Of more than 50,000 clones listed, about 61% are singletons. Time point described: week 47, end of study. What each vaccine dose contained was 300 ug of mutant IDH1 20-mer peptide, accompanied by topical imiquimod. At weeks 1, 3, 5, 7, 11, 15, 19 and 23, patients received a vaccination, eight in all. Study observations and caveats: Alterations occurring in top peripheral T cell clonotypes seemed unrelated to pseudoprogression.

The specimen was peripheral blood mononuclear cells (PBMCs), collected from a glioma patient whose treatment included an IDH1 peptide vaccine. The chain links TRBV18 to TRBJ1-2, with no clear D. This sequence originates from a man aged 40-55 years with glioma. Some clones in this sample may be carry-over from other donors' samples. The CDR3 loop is CASSPRTASGYTF. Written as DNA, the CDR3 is TGTGCCAGCTCACCTAGAACAGCGAGCGGCTACACCTTC. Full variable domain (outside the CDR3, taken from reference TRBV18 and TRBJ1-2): NAGVMQNPRHLVRRRGQEARLRCSPMKGHSHVYWYRQLPEEGLKFMVYLQKENIIDESGMPKERFSAEFPKEGPSILRIQQVVRGDSAAYFCASSPRTASGYTFGSGTRLTVV.